Below, 24 T cell receptor beta chains from the same sample are listed, as sequenced in a study of OX40 agonist ivuxolimab in advanced cancers. The protocol was immunoSEQ multiplex PCR, while the TCRdb copy is restricted to in-frame clones and leaves out a portion. The data show over 9,500 clones, 70% seen once. The sample was CD4+ or CD8+ T cells sorted from blood, taken in a trial of the OX40 agonist ivuxolimab. These receptor sequences come from an adult with an advanced solid tumor such as melanoma, head and neck, liver or kidney cancer.

This chain joins TRBV27 and TRBJ2-4; D is unclear. This CDR3 contains 17 residues. The ends were cut back, 0 bases at V and 0 bases at J, with 12 bases in the middle. From germline, CDR1 is MNHEY and CDR2 SMNVEV (reference sequence). CDR3 nucleotides: TGTGCCAGCAGTTTATCTAGGGCAGAGCTAGCCAAAAACATTCAGTACTTC. Encoded protein: CASSLSRAELAKNIQYF.

V is TRBV4-2 and J is TRBJ2-7; D might be TRBD2 (5 bases). CDR3 size: 11 residues. Per the germline V gene, CDR1 is LGHNA and CDR2 is YNFKEQ. V gave up 5 bases and J gave up 5 bases, with 7 bases separating them. Here the CDR3 DNA reads TGTGCCAGCAGCTTGCGGGACGAGCAGTACTTC. Translated, it gives CASSLRDEQYF.

This clone is deemed large. The J gene is TRBJ1-1, the V gene TRBV4-3; the D gene is possibly TRBD1 (5 bases). The V end lost 1 base, the J end lost 3 bases, and 15 bases lay between the germline ends. In germline, CDR1 is LGHNA, CDR2 YSLEER. This CDR3 has 16 residues. The CDR3 DNA sequence: TGCGCCAGCAGCCAAGGGGTTTCTAGGGGTGACACTGAAGCTTTCTTT. Its protein product is CASSQGVSRGDTEAFF.

The chain recombines TRBV12-5 with TRBJ2-7; no firm D call. V was shortened by 6 bases and J by 4 bases, with 10 bases between the two germline ends. Germline V lookup: CDR1 LGHNT, CDR2 FRNRAP. The CDR3 has 12 amino acids. CDR3 protein: CASGPGYYEQYF. The CDR3 coding sequence is TGTGCTAGTGGCCCCGGGTATTACGAGCAGTACTTC.

This sequence joins TRBV28 and TRBJ1-6, with 8 bases fitting TRBD1. CDR3 length: 15 amino acids. V gave up 3 bases and J gave up 10 bases; unmatched junction bases: 8. Germline V CDR1 and CDR2: MDHEN, SYDVKM. The chain's CDR3 is CASSFTQGGGSPLHF. CDR3 sequence (DNA): TGTGCCAGCAGTTTCACACAGGGGGGAGGGTCACCCCTCCACTTT.

The V gene is TRBV6-4, the J gene TRBJ1-5, with a weak D call TRBD1 (6 bases). V was clipped by 3 bases and J by 7 bases, with 22 bases between them. The length of the CDR3 is 17 residues. CDR1 and CDR2 (germline): MRHNA, SNTAGT. CDR3 bases: TGTGCCAGCAGTGAACCCCTTCACAGGGTAGGGGGACAGCCCCAGCATTTT. This codes for CASSEPLHRVGGQPQHF.

The genes are TRBV2 and TRBJ2-2; D is possibly TRBD1 (5 bases). V was cut by 6 bases and J by 5 bases, with 10 bases left in between. CDR3 length: 13 amino acids. Germline V gene lookup returns CDR1 SNHLY and CDR2 FYNNEI. DNA of the CDR3: TGTGCCAGCAGATGGACATTTACCGGGGAGCTGTTTTTT. Residues: CASRWTFTGELFF.

This chain joins TRBV6-1 and TRBJ1-6, with D uncertain. V was pared by 2 bases and J by 10 bases, with 12 bases between. The germline gives CDR1 MNHNS, CDR2 SASEGT. The CDR3 spans 14 residues. As DNA, the CDR3 is TGTGCCAGCAGTGAAATCGTGGGAAACTCACCCCTCCACTTT. This translates into CASSEIVGNSPLHF.

The genes are TRBV4-3 and TRBJ2-1, with unresolved D. Germline V lookup: CDR1 LGHNA, CDR2 YSLEER. V lost 1 base and J lost 0, with 10 bases in between. The CDR3 is 16 residues long. Here the CDR3 DNA reads TGCGCCAGCAGCCAAGTTGGATCCTTCTCCTACAATGAGCAGTTCTTC. It codes for CASSQVGSFSYNEQFF.

By sample share, this clone is medium-sized. The V gene is TRBV27, the J gene TRBJ2-1; D may match TRBD1 or TRBD2 (5 bases each). From germline, CDR1 is MNHEY and CDR2 SMNVEV (reference sequence). The length of the CDR3 is 13 residues. Trimming shortened V by 7 bases and J by 4 bases, and 11 bases separated the two germline ends. Here the CDR3 reads CASTLGPYNEQFF. Written as DNA, the CDR3 is TGTGCCAGCACCCTGGGACCTTACAATGAGCAGTTCTTC.

This sequence joins TRBV5-8 and TRBJ2-3; TRBD2 aligns across 11 bases. After removal of 4 bases from V and 3 bases from J, the junction contained 7 bases not matched to a gene. The CDR3 contains 16 residues. Germline CDR1 is SGHTS and CDR2 is YDEGEE. This CDR3 reads CASSSLAGGYTDTQYF. The CDR3 coding sequence is TGTGCCAGCAGCAGCTTAGCGGGAGGGTATACAGATACGCAGTATTTT.

This chain joins TRBV27 and TRBJ2-1, with 10 bases fitting TRBD2. J was trimmed by 12 bases and V by 6 bases; bases with no gene match: 8. Per the germline V gene, CDR1 is MNHEY and CDR2 is SMNVEV (reference sequence). CDR3 size: 13 residues. CDR3 DNA: TGTGCCAGCAGCCCAGCGGGGGGGCGGGTGCAGTTCTTC. It encodes CASSPAGGRVQFF.

The rearrangement links TRBV9 to TRBJ2-2; D gene unclear. This CDR3 spans 13 amino acids. Trimming removed 2 bases at V and 6 bases at J, with 8 bases between. The germline V gene encodes CDR1 SGDLS and CDR2 YYNGEE. The CDR3: CASSVLLSGELFF. CDR3 nucleotide sequence: TGTGCCAGCAGCGTCTTGTTATCCGGGGAGCTGTTTTTT.

The CDR3 DNA reads as TGTGCCAGCAGTTTAAGGTCGACAGGGGGCAGACAAGAGACCCAGTACTTC. Translated: CASSLRSTGGRQETQYF. The chain links TRBV28 to TRBJ2-5, with TRBD1 identical over 10 bases. CDR3 length: 17 residues. Germline CDR1 and CDR2: MDHEN and SYDVKM. V shed 2 bases, J shed 2 bases, and the junction held 8 bases outside the gene matches.

This chain links TRBV28 with TRBJ2-3; no clear D gene. Trimming stripped 4 bases from V and 1 base from J, with 6 bases between. Germline CDR1 reads MDHEN; CDR2 reads SYDVKM. This CDR3 spans 13 amino acids. The CDR3 loop is CASSWQGTDTQYF. The DNA for the CDR3 is TGTGCCAGCAGTTGGCAGGGCACAGATACGCAGTATTTT.

The V gene is TRBV19, the J gene TRBJ1-1; D ambiguous. V was trimmed by 1 base and J by 4 bases, leaving 10 bases between them. The length of the CDR3 is 14 residues. Germline CDR1 reads LNHDA; CDR2 reads SQIVND (reference sequence). CDR3 loop: CASSIVSSSTEAFF. In DNA, the CDR3 is TGTGCCAGTAGTATAGTGAGTAGCAGCACTGAAGCTTTCTTT.

The chain joins TRBV4-1 to TRBJ2-7; weak D call: TRBD1 (6 bases). V lost 4 bases and J lost 0, with 10 bases in between. The CDR3 runs to 14 residues. From germline, CDR1 is MGHRA and CDR2 YSYEKL. CDR3 loop: CASSLQGNSYEQYF. The CDR3 DNA is TGCGCCAGCAGCCTCCAGGGGAACTCCTACGAGCAGTACTTC.

The V and J genes are TRBV15 and TRBJ1-1; TRBD1 matches at 7 bases. The junction had 7 bases not matched to a gene; V was cut back by 5 bases and J by 4 bases. This CDR3 spans 14 amino acids. Germline CDR1 reads LNHNV; CDR2 reads YYDKDF (reference sequence). The CDR3: CATSHATGPTEAFF. The CDR3 region has the DNA TGTGCCACCAGCCACGCGACAGGGCCCACTGAAGCTTTCTTT.

This clone was seen once. The chain uses TRBV11-2 and TRBJ1-1; no clear D gene. V lost 2 bases and J 7 bases, leaving 14 bases between the germline ends. The germline CDR1 and CDR2 sequences are SGHAT and FQNNGV. The CDR3 is made up of 14 amino acids. CDR3 protein: CASSLWRSSDEAFF. CDR3 DNA: TGTGCCAGCAGCTTATGGAGGTCGTCGGATGAAGCTTTCTTT.

V is TRBV7-9 and J is TRBJ2-2; TRBD2 aligns across 11 bases. The germline CDR1 and CDR2 sequences are SEHNR and FQNEAQ (reference sequence). CDR3 size: 16 residues. The V gene end was trimmed by 5 bases and the J gene end by 4 bases; junction bases not matched to a gene: 6. Here the CDR3 DNA reads TGTGCCAGCAGCGTCCTAGGACTAGCGGGCACCGGGGAGCTGTTTTTT. Amino acid sequence: CASSVLGLAGTGELFF.

This clone was counted a few times. This rearrangement joins TRBV5-6 to TRBJ2-3; weak D call: TRBD2 (6 bases). Trimming removed 3 bases from V and 2 bases from J, with 16 bases in between. CDR1 is SGHDT, CDR2 YYEEEE, per germline. CDR3 length: 16 amino acids. CDR3 sequence reads: CASSSFRGDSTDTQYF. Written as DNA, the CDR3 is TGTGCCAGCAGCTCTTTTCGAGGGGACTCCACAGATACGCAGTATTTT.

This clone came up a few times. The chain has TRBV19 and TRBJ1-5; maybe TRBD1 (5 bases). The V and J ends lost 1 base and 4 bases respectively, with 11 bases between them. In germline, CDR1 is LNHDA, CDR2 SQIVND (reference sequence). The CDR3 consists of 15 residues. CDR3 in amino acids: CASSIGLTVNQPQHF. The CDR3 DNA reads as TGTGCCAGTAGTATAGGGTTGACAGTTAATCAGCCCCAGCATTTT.

Of note for this clone: At one end, the junction sequence differs from germline, possibly due to a read error. This chain's CDR3 is CASSLGLGSGRYTDTQYF. CDR3 sequence (DNA): TGTGCCAGTAGTTTAGGGTTGGGGAGCGGGAGATACACAGATACGCAGTATTTT. V is TRBV28 and J is TRBJ2-3; 8 positions match TRBD2. This CDR3 contains 18 residues. Per germline, CDR1 MDHEN and CDR2 SYDVKM.

The CDR3 DNA sequence: TGCGCCAGCAGCCGGACCGGGACGAGCGGCGAGCAGTACTTC. Protein: CASSRTGTSGEQYF. The rearrangement joins TRBV5-1 to TRBJ2-7; D is possibly TRBD1 or TRBD2 (5 bases each). Germline V gene sequence: CDR1 SGHRS, CDR2 YFSETQ. CDR3 length equals 14 residues. Trimming shortened V by 4 bases and J by 6 bases, and 17 bases separated the two germline ends.